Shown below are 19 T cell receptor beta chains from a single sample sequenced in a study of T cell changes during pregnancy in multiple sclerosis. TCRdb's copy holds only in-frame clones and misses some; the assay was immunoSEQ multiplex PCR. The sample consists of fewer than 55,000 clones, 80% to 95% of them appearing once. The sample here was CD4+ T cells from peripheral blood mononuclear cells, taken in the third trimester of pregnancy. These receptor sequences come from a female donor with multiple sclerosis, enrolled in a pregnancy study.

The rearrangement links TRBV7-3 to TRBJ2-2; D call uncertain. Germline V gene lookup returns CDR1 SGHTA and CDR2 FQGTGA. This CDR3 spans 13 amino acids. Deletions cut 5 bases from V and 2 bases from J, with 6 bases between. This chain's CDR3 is CASSLPNTGELFF. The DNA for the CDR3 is TGTGCCAGCAGCCTACCAAACACCGGGGAGCTGTTTTTT.

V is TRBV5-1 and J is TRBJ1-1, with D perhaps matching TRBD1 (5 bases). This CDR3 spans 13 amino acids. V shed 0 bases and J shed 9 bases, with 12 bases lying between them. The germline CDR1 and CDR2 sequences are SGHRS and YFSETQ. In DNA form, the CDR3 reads TGCGCCAGCAGCTTGGCTGTAGGGGAAAAAGCTTTCTTT. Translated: CASSLAVGEKAFF.

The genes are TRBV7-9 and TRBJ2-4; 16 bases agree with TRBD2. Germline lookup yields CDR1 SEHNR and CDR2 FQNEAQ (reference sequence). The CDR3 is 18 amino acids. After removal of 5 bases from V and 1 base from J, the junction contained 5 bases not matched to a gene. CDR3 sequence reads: CASSPGLAGGPAKNIQYF. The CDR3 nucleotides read TGTGCCAGCAGCCCGGGACTAGCGGGGGGGCCCGCCAAAAACATTCAGTACTTC.

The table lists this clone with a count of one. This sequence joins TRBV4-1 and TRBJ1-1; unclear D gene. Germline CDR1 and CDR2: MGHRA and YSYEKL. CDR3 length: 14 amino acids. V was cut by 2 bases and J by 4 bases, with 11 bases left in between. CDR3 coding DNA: TGCGCCAGCAGCCAACTCGAGGCGGGCACTGAAGCTTTCTTT. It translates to CASSQLEAGTEAFF.

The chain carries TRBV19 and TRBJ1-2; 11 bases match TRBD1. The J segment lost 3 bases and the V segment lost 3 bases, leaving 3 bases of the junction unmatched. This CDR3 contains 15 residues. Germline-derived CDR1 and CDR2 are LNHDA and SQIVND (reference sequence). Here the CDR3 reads CASSMDRGRDYGYTF. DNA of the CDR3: TGTGCCAGTAGTATGGACAGGGGGCGAGACTATGGCTACACCTTC.

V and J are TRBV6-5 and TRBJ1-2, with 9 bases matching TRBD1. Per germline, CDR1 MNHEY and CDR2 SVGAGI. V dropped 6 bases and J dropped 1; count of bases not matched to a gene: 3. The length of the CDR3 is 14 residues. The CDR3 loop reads CASRRGQGNYGYTF. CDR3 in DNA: TGTGCCAGCAGGCGGGGACAGGGTAACTATGGCTACACCTTC.

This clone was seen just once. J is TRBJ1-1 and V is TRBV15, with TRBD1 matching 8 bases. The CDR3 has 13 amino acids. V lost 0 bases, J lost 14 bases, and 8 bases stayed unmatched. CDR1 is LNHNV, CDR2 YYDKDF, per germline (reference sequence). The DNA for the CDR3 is TGTGCCACCAGCAGAGATTCGGGACAGGTTCTCTTCTTT. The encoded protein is CATSRDSGQVLFF.

The chain's CDR3 is CASSRGGQVISNYGYTF. The CDR3 DNA follows: TGTGCCAGCAGCCGAGGGGGCCAGGTCATTTCAAACTATGGCTACACCTTC. The chain carries TRBV7-9 and TRBJ1-2, with 7 positions matching TRBD1. The CDR3 is 17 residues long. Germline assignment: CDR1 SEHNR and CDR2 FQNEAQ (reference sequence). The ends lost 5 bases at V and 2 bases at J; junction bases unmatched: 14.

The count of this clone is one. The DNA of the CDR3 is TGTGCCAGCAGCCAAGTAGGATGGACGGGAATGAACACTGAAGCTTTCTTT. This translates into CASSQVGWTGMNTEAFF. This chain connects TRBV14 to TRBJ1-1; D gene ambiguous. From germline, CDR1 is SGHDN and CDR2 FVKESK. The V end lost 1 base, the J end lost 0 bases, and 15 bases lay between the germline ends. CDR3 length: 17 amino acids.

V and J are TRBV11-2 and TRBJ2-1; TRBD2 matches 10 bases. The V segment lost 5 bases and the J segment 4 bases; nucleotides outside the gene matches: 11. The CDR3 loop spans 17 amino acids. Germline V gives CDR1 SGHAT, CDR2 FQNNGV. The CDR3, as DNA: TGTGCCAGCAGCCCTCATGCCTTAGCGGGGGGTTACAATGAGCAGTTCTTC. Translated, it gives CASSPHALAGGYNEQFF.

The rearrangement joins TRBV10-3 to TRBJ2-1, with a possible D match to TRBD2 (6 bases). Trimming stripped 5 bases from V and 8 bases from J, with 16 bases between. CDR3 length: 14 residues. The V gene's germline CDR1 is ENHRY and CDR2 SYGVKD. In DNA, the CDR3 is TGTGCCATCAGTAAGACGGGAGAGAGGGATGAGCAGTTCTTC. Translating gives CAISKTGERDEQFF.

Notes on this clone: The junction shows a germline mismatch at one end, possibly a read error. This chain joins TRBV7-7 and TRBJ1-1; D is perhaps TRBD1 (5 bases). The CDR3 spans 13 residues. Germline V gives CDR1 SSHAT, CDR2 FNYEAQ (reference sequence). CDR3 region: CASSPQVGTEAFF. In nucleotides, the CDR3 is TGTGCTAGCAGCCCACAGGTTGGGACTGAAGCTTTCTTT.

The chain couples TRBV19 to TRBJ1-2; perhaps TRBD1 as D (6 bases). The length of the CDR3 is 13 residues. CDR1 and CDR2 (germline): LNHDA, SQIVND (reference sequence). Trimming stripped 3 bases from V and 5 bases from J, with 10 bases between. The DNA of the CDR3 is TGTGCCAGTAGTATGGGTGGACAGTATGGCTACACCTTC. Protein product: CASSMGGQYGYTF.

CDR3 sequence reads: CASSSRGWWAGADSYNEQFF. In DNA form, the CDR3 reads TGTGCCAGCAGCTCGCGGGGGTGGTGGGCGGGGGCCGACTCCTACAATGAGCAGTTCTTC. The chain combines TRBV7-8 with TRBJ2-1; D may be TRBD2 (7 bases). Germline V gene sequence: CDR1 SGHVS, CDR2 FQNEAQ. The CDR3 length is 20 residues. Trimming took 4 bases from V and 0 from J, leaving 25 bases between them.

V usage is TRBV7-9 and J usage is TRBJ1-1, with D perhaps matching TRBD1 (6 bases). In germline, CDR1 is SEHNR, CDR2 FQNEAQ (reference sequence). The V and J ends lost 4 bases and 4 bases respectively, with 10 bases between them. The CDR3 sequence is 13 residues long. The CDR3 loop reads CASSYRVGTEAFF. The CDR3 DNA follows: TGTGCCAGCAGCTACAGGGTTGGCACTGAAGCTTTCTTT.

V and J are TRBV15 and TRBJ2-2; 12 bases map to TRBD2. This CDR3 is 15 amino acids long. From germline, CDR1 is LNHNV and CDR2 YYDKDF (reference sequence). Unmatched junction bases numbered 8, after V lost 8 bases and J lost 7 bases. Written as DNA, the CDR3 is TGTGCCACCCGGTCTAGCGGGGGGGGGTTCGGGGAGCTGTTTTTT. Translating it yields CATRSSGGGFGELFF.

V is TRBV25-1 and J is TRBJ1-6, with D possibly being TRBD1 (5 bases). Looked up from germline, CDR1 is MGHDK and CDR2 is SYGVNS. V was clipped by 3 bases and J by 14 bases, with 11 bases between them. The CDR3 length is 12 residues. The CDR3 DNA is TGTGCCAGCAGTGAGCCAGGGCGCTCCCTCCACTTT. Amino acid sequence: CASSEPGRSLHF. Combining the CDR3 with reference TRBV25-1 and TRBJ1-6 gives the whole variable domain EADIYQTPRYLVIGTGKKITLECSQTMGHDKMYWYQQDPGMELHLIHYSYGVNSTEKGDLSSESTVSRIRTEHFPLTLESARPSHTSQYLCASSEPGRSLHFGNGTRLTVT.

This chain's CDR3 is CASSPRVGEGEQYF. The DNA for the CDR3 is TGTGCCAGCAGCCCTAGGGTTGGCGAGGGCGAGCAGTACTTC. The rearrangement links TRBV9 to TRBJ2-7; D is perhaps TRBD2 (5 bases). Germline CDR1 and CDR2: SGDLS and YYNGEE. The CDR3 consists of 14 residues. The V end was cut by 4 bases, the J end by 6 bases, with 17 bases between.

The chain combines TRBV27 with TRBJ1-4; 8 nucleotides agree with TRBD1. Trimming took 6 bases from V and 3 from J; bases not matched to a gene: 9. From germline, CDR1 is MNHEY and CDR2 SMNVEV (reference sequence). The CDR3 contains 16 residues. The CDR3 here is CASRSLQGVPNEKLFF. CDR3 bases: TGTGCCAGCAGGTCTCTACAGGGGGTGCCTAATGAAAAACTGTTTTTT.